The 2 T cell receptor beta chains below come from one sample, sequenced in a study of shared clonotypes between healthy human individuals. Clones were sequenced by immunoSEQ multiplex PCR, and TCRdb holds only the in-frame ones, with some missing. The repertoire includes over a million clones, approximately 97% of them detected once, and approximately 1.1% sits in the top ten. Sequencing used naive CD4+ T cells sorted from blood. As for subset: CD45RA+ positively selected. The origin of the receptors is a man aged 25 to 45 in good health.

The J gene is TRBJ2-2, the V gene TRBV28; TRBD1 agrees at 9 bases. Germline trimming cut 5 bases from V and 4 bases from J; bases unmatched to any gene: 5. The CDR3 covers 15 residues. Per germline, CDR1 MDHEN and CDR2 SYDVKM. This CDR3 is CASSTGGAGTGELFF. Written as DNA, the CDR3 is TGTGCCAGCAGTACAGGGGGCGCAGGCACCGGGGAGCTGTTTTTT.

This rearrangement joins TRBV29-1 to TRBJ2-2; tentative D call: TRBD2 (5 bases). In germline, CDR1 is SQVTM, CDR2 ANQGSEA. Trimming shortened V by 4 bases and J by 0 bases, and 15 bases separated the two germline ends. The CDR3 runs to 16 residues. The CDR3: CSVGETSSANTGELFF. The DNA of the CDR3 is TGCAGCGTTGGGGAGACCTCCAGTGCGAACACCGGGGAGCTGTTTTTT.